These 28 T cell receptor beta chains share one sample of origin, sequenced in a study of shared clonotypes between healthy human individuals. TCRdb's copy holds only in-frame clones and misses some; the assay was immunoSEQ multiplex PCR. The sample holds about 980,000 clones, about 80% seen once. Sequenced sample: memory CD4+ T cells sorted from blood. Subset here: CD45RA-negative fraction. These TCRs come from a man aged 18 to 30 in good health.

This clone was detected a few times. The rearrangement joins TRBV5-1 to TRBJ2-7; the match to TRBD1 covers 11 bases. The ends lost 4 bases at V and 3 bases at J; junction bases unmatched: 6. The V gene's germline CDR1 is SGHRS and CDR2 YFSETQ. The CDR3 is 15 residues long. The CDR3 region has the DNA TGCGCCAGCAGCCCCCACGGGACAGGGGGCTACGAGCAGTACTTC. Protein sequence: CASSPHGTGGYEQYF. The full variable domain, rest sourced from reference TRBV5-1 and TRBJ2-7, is KAGVTQTPRYLIKTRGQQVTLSCSPISGHRSVSWYQQTPGQGLQFLFEYFSETQRNKGNFPGRFSGRQFSNSRSEMNVSTLELGDSALYLCASSPHGTGGYEQYFGPGTRLTVT.

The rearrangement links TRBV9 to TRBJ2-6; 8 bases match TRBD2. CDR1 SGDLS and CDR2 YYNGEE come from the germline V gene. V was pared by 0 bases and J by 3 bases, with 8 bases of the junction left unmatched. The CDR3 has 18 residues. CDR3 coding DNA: TGTGCCAGCAGCGTAGTAGCTGCGGGAGGTGGTGGGGCCAACGTCCTGACTTTC. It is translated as CASSVVAAGGGGANVLTF.

CDR3 in DNA: TGTGCCAGCAGCCAAGGGGCCGGAAATAGCAATCAGCCCCAGCATTTT. Its translation is CASSQGAGNSNQPQHF. The rearrangement links TRBV7-8 to TRBJ1-5, with D tentatively TRBD1 (5 bases). There are 16 residues in the CDR3. Trimming took 5 bases from V and 0 from J, leaving 14 bases between them. Germline V gene lookup returns CDR1 SGHVS and CDR2 FQNEAQ.

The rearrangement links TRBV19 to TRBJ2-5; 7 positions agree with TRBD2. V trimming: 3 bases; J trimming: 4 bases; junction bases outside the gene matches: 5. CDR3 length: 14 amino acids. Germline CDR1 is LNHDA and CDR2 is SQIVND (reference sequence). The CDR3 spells CASSIRGRRETQYF. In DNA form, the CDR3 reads TGTGCCAGTAGTATTCGCGGGAGAAGAGAGACCCAGTACTTC.

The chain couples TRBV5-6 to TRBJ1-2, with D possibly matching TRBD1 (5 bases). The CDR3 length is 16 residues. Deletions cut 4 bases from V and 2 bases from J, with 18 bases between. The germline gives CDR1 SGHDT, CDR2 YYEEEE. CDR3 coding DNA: TGTGCCAGCAGCCCCCTCCAGTGGGACGGCAACTATGGCTACACCTTC. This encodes CASSPLQWDGNYGYTF.

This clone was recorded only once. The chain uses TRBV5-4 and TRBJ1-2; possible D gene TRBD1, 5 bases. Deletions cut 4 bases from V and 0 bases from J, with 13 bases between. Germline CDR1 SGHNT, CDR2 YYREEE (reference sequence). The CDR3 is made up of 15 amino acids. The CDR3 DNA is TGTGCCAGCAGCGACAGACAGCTAGCTAACTATGGCTACACCTTC. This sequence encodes CASSDRQLANYGYTF.

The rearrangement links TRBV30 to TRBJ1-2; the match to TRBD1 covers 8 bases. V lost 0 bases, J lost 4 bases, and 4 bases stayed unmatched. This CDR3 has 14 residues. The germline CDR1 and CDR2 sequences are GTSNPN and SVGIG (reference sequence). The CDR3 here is CAWSVTGVIYGYTF. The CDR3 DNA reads TGTGCCTGGAGTGTGACAGGGGTAATCTATGGCTACACCTTC.

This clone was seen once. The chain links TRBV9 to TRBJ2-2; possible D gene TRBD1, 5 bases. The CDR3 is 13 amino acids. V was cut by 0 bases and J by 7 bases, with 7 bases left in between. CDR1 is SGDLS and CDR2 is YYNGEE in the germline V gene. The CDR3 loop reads CASSVGQFGELFF. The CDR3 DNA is TGTGCCAGCAGCGTAGGACAGTTCGGGGAGCTGTTTTTT.

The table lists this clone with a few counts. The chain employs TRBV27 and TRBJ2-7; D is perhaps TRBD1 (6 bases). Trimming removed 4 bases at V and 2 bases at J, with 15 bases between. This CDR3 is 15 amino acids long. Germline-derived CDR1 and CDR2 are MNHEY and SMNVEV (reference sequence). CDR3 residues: CASSSIRQDTYEQYF. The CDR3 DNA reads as TGTGCCAGCAGTTCAATTCGACAGGATACCTACGAGCAGTACTTC.

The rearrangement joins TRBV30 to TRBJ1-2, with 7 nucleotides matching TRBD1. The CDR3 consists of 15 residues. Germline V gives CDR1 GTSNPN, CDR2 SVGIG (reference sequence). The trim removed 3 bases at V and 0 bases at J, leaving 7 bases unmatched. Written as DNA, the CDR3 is TGTGCCTGGAGATTTTCGCAGGGGGCTAACTATGGCTACACCTTC. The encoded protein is CAWRFSQGANYGYTF.

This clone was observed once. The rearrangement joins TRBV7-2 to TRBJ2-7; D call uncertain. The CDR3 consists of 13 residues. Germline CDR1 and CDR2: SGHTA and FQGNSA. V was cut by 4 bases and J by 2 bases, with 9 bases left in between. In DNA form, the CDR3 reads TGTGCCAGCAGCTCCCCTCCGACCTACGAGCAGTACTTC. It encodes CASSSPPTYEQYF.

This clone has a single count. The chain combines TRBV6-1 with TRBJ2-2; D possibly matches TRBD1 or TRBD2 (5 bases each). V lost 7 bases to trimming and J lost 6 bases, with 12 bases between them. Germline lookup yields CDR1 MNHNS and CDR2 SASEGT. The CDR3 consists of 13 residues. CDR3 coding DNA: TGTGCCAGCATTGGAATGGGGGCCGGGGAGCTGTTTTTT. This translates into CASIGMGAGELFF.

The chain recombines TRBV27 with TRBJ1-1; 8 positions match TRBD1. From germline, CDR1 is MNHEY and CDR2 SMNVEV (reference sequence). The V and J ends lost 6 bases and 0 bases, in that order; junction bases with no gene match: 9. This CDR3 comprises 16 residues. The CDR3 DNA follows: TGTGCCAGCAGCAAAACCGGGACAGGTCTGAACACTGAAGCTTTCTTT. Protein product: CASSKTGTGLNTEAFF.

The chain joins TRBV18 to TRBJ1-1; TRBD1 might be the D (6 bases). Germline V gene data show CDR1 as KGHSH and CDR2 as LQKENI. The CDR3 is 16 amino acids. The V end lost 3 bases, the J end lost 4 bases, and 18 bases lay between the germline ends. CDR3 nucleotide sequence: TGTGCCAGCTCACCCCGGGATATGGGGGCGAGCACTGAAGCTTTCTTT. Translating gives CASSPRDMGASTEAFF.

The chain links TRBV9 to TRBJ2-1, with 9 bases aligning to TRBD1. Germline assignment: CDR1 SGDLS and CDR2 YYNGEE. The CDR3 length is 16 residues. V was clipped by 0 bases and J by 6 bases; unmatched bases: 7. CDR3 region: CASSVEGQGRFNEQFF. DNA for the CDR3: TGTGCCAGCAGCGTAGAGGGACAGGGAAGATTCAATGAGCAGTTCTTC.

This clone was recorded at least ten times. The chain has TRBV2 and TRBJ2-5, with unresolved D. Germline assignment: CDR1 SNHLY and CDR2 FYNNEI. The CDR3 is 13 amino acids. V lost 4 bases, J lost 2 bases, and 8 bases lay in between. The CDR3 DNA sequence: TGTGCCAGCAGTGGCCAGCAGCAAGAGACCCAGTACTTC. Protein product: CASSGQQQETQYF. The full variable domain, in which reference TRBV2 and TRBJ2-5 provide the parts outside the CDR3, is EPEVTQTPSHQVTQMGQEVILRCVPISNHLYFYWYRQILGQKVEFLVSFYNNEISEKSEIFDDQFSVERPDGSNFTLKIRSTKLEDSAMYFCASSGQQQETQYFGPGTRLLVL.

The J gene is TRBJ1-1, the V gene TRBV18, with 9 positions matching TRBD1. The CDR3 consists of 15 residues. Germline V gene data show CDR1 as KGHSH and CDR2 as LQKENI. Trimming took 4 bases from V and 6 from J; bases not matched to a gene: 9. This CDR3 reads CASSRRTGAGAEAFF. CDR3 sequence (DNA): TGTGCCAGCTCACGGAGGACAGGGGCGGGCGCTGAAGCTTTCTTT. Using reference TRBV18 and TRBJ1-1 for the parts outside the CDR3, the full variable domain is NAGVMQNPRHLVRRRGQEARLRCSPMKGHSHVYWYRQLPEEGLKFMVYLQKENIIDESGMPKERFSAEFPKEGPSILRIQQVVRGDSAAYFCASSRRTGAGAEAFFGQGTRLTVV.

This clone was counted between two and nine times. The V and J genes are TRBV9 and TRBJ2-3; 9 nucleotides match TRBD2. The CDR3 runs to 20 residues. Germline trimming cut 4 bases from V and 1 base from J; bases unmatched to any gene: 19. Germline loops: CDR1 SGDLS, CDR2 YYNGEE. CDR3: CASSPPLGSGRSPGTDTQYF. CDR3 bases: TGTGCCAGCAGCCCTCCCTTGGGAAGCGGGAGGAGTCCAGGCACAGATACGCAGTATTTT.

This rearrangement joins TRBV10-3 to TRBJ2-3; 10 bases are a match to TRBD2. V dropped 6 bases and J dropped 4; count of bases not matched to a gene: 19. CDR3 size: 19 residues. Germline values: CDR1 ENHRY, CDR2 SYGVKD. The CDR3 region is CAIRSGSGRGLSSSDTQYF. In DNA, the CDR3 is TGTGCCATCAGGTCAGGGAGCGGGAGGGGATTAAGCAGTTCAGATACGCAGTATTTT.

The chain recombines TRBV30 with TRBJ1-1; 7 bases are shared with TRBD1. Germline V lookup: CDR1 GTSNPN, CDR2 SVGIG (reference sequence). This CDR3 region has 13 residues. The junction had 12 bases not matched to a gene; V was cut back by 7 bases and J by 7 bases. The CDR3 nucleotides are TGTGCCTCTAATAGTAGGGGGCTAGATGAAGCTTTCTTT. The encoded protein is CASNSRGLDEAFF.

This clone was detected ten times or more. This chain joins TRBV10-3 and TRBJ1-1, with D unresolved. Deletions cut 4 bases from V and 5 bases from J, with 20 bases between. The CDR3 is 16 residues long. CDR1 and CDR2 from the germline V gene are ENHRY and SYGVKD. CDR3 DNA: TGTGCCATCAGTGGTGGGGATCCTGGGCTTAGAACTGAAGCTTTCTTT. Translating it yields CAISGGDPGLRTEAFF.

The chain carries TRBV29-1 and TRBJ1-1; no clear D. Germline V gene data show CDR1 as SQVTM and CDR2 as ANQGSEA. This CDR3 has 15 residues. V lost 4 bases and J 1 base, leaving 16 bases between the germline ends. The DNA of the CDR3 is TGCAGCGTTGCATTTACCCGGCGGTCGAACACTGAAGCTTTCTTT. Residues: CSVAFTRRSNTEAFF.

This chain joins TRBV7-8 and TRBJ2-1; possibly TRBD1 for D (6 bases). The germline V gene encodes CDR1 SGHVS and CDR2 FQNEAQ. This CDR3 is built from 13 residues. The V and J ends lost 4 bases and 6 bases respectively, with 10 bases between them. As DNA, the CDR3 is TGTGCCAGCAGCTCACCAGGGGTCAATGAGCAGTTCTTC. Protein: CASSSPGVNEQFF.

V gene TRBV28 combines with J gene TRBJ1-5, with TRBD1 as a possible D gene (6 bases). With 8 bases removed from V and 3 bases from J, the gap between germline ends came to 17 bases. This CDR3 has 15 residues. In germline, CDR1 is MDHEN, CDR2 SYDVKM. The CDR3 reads CASLPPDRNNQPQHF. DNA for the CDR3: TGTGCCAGCCTCCCACCCGACAGGAACAATCAGCCCCAGCATTTT.

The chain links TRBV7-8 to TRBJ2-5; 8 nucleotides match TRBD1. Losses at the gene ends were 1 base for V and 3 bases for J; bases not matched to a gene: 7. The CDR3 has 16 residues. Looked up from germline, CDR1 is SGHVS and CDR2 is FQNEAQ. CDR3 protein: CASSLVSGGIKETQYF. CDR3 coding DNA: TGTGCCAGCAGCTTAGTGTCAGGGGGCATAAAAGAGACCCAGTACTTC.

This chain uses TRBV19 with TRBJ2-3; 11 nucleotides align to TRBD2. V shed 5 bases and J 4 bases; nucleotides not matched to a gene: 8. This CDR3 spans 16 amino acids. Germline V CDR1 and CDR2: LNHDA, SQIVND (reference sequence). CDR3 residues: CASSASTSGSPDTQYF. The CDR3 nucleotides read TGTGCCAGTAGTGCTTCAACTAGCGGGAGCCCAGATACGCAGTATTTT.

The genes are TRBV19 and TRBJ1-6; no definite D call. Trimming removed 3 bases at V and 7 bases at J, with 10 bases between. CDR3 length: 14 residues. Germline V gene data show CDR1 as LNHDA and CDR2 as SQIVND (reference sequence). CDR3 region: CASSISAVNSPLHF. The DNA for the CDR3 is TGTGCCAGTAGTATTTCGGCCGTAAATTCACCCCTCCACTTT.

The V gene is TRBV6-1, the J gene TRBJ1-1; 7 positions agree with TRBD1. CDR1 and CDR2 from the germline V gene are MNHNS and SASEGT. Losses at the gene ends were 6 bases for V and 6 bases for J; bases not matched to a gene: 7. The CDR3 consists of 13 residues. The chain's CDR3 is CASSKGAGAEAFF. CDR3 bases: TGTGCCAGCAGCAAGGGGGCAGGGGCTGAAGCTTTCTTT.